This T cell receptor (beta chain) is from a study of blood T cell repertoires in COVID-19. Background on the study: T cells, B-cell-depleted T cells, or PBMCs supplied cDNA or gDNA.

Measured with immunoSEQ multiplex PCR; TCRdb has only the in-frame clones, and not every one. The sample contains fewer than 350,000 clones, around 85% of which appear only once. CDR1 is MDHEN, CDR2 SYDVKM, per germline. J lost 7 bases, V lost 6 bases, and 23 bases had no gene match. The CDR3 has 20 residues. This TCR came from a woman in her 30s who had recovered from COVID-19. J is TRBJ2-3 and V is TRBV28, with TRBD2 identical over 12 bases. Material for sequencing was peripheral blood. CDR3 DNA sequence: TGTGCCAGCAGCCGTAAGCACCGCGGGCTAGCGGGAGGGGAAGGGTATACGCAGTATTTT. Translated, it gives CASSRKHRGLAGGEGYTQYF.